Each of the 17 T cell receptor beta chains below was sequenced from the same sample in a study of shared clonotypes between healthy human individuals. The method was immunoSEQ multiplex PCR; TCRdb's version includes in-frame clones alone and lacks a portion of them. The data contain some 2.1 million clones, roughly 94% of them singletons. The specimen was naive CD4+ T cells sorted from blood. Subset here: CD45RA+ positively selected. These receptors were collected from a man aged 18 to 30 in good health.

This clone appeared once. The chain carries TRBV29-1 and TRBJ2-7, with a tentative D call TRBD1 (5 bases). Germline V gene lookup returns CDR1 SQVTM and CDR2 ANQGSEA. CDR3 length equals 12 residues. The V gene lost 6 bases and the J gene lost 6 bases, with 15 bases spanning the gap. The CDR3, as DNA: TGCAGCGTAGGGGATTCAGAAGGCGAGCAGTACTTC. It yields the protein CSVGDSEGEQYF.

As to this clone: In the same sample, other DNA sequences code for this CDR3. The V gene is TRBV2, the J gene TRBJ2-1, with D perhaps matching TRBD2 (7 bases). Trimming removed 4 bases from V and 4 bases from J, with 14 bases in between. The CDR3 spans 15 residues. Germline loops: CDR1 SNHLY, CDR2 FYNNEI. This CDR3 is CASSGDGGPYNEQFF. The CDR3 DNA follows: TGTGCCAGCAGTGGTGACGGGGGGCCTTACAATGAGCAGTTCTTC.

Worth noting for this clone: The sample has other DNA sequences that encode this CDR3 too. The genes are TRBV5-1 and TRBJ2-6; D is unclear. The CDR3 extends over 15 amino acids. The ends were cut back, 0 bases at V and 4 bases at J, with 8 bases in the middle. In germline, CDR1 is SGHRS, CDR2 YFSETQ. CDR3 sequence reads: CASSLEGPGANVLTF. As DNA, the CDR3 is TGCGCCAGCAGCTTGGAAGGGCCCGGGGCCAACGTCCTGACTTTC.

The V gene is TRBV19, the J gene TRBJ2-3, with TRBD2 matching over 10 bases. The CDR3 is 16 residues long. J lost 3 bases, V lost 5 bases, and 8 bases had no gene match. CDR1 is LNHDA and CDR2 is SQIVND in the germline V gene (reference sequence). The CDR3 protein is CASSATLAGRTDTQYF. Written as DNA, the CDR3 is TGTGCCAGTAGTGCGACACTAGCGGGGCGTACAGATACGCAGTATTTT.

The gene calls are TRBV5-1 and TRBJ2-7; no firm D call. Germline V gene lookup returns CDR1 SGHRS and CDR2 YFSETQ. The CDR3 contains 13 residues. Trimming shortened V by 2 bases and J by 7 bases, and 13 bases separated the two germline ends. Written as DNA, the CDR3 is TGCGCCAGCAGCTTTGTGGGCCAAGGGGAGCAGTACTTC. Translating it yields CASSFVGQGEQYF.

For the CDR3, the DNA is TGTGCCAGCAGTCCCCCGGGCCGCCGAACTGGGGCCAACGTCCTGACTTTC. This encodes CASSPPGRRTGANVLTF. V gene TRBV28 combines with J gene TRBJ2-6; no definite D call. The CDR3 length is 17 residues. V was cut by 5 bases and J by 2 bases, with 16 bases left in between. Per germline, CDR1 MDHEN and CDR2 SYDVKM.

The rearrangement uses TRBV2 and TRBJ2-3; 7 bases agree with TRBD2. Losses at the gene ends were 6 bases for V and 0 bases for J; bases not matched to a gene: 9. Germline V gives CDR1 SNHLY, CDR2 FYNNEI. There are 16 residues in the CDR3. The CDR3 reads CASRASTSDSTDTQYF. The CDR3 DNA reads TGTGCCAGCAGGGCAAGTACTAGCGATAGCACAGATACGCAGTATTTT.

The CDR3 DNA is TGTGCCTGGGTTAAAAAGGCCACCTACGAGCAGTACTTC. Translated, it gives CAWVKKATYEQYF. This chain connects TRBV30 to TRBJ2-5, with D hard to call. The better agreement between TRBJ2-7 and the DNA end casts doubt on the J call. This CDR3 comprises 13 residues. Germline V gives CDR1 GTSNPN, CDR2 SVGIG (reference sequence).

As concerns this clone: This specimen includes other DNA sequences encoding the same CDR3. The V call is TRBV10-3, the J call TRBJ2-2; D gene uncertain. The CDR3 is 13 residues long. Germline CDR1 and CDR2: ENHRY and SYGVKD. The ends were cut back, 0 bases at V and 5 bases at J, with 4 bases in the middle. Here the CDR3 DNA reads TGTGCCATCAGTGAGTCGAGTACCGGGGAGCTGTTTTTT. Protein: CAISESSTGELFF.

V gene TRBV2 combines with J gene TRBJ1-2, with 8 positions matching TRBD1. Per germline, CDR1 SNHLY and CDR2 FYNNEI. The trim removed 5 bases at V and 13 bases at J, leaving 9 bases unmatched. The CDR3 covers 12 residues. CDR3 loop: CASSIGQGFLTF. The CDR3 nucleotides are TGTGCCAGCAGTATAGGACAGGGTTTTCTCACCTTC.

This rearrangement joins TRBV5-1 to TRBJ2-1, with 8 bases matching TRBD2. V was pared by 0 bases and J by 6 bases, with 5 bases of the junction left unmatched. This CDR3 region has 15 residues. Germline CDR1 and CDR2: SGHRS and YFSETQ. The CDR3 sequence: CASSLGAGAGNEQFF. CDR3 bases: TGCGCCAGCAGCTTGGGAGCGGGAGCAGGCAATGAGCAGTTCTTC.

The chain couples TRBV6-5 to TRBJ1-2; TRBD1 might be the D (5 bases). The CDR3 contains 14 residues. The V end was cut by 6 bases, the J end by 7 bases, with 18 bases between. The germline V gene has CDR1 MNHEY and CDR2 SVGAGI. The CDR3 region is CASRADGASGGYTF. As DNA, the CDR3 is TGTGCCAGCAGAGCCGACGGGGCCTCGGGTGGCTACACCTTC.

The V and J genes are TRBV28 and TRBJ1-2; 7 nucleotides agree with TRBD1. The CDR3 contains 15 residues. The V segment lost 3 bases and the J segment 8 bases; nucleotides outside the gene matches: 12. Germline V gives CDR1 MDHEN, CDR2 SYDVKM. CDR3 protein: CASSFPAGGGRGYTF. CDR3 coding DNA: TGTGCCAGCAGTTTTCCGGCAGGGGGTGGCCGGGGCTACACCTTC.

This chain links TRBV6-5 with TRBJ2-5; 11 bases agree with TRBD2. CDR1 and CDR2 from the germline V gene are MNHEY and SVGAGI. This CDR3 region has 15 residues. V was pared by 5 bases and J by 7 bases, with 9 bases of the junction left unmatched. The CDR3 is CASSDFGLAGGTQYF. CDR3 bases: TGTGCCAGCAGTGACTTCGGACTAGCGGGCGGGACCCAGTACTTC.

This clone turned up a few times. The chain has TRBV2 and TRBJ1-6; 10 positions agree with TRBD1. There are 15 residues in the CDR3. V was clipped by 2 bases and J by 9 bases; unmatched bases: 4. The germline gives CDR1 SNHLY, CDR2 FYNNEI. The CDR3 sequence: CASSEIGDRGSPLHF. CDR3 DNA: TGTGCCAGCAGTGAAATAGGGGACAGGGGTTCACCCCTCCACTTT. The whole variable domain, remainder taken from reference TRBV2 and TRBJ1-6, is EPEVTQTPSHQVTQMGQEVILRCVPISNHLYFYWYRQILGQKVEFLVSFYNNEISEKSEIFDDQFSVERPDGSNFTLKIRSTKLEDSAMYFCASSEIGDRGSPLHFGNGTRLTVT.

The gene calls are TRBV5-6 and TRBJ1-4; D is possibly TRBD1 (5 bases). V lost 1 base and J 4 bases, leaving 14 bases between the germline ends. The CDR3 is made up of 16 amino acids. Germline-derived CDR1 and CDR2 are SGHDT and YYEEEE. In nucleotides, the CDR3 is TGTGCCAGCAGCTTGAGGGATACAGGTATTAATGAAAAACTGTTTTTT. This sequence encodes CASSLRDTGINEKLFF.

The gene calls are TRBV5-1 and TRBJ1-6; TRBD1 agrees at 11 bases. This CDR3 comprises 16 residues. With V trimmed by 4 bases and J by 8 bases, 8 bases remained unmatched. CDR1 is SGHRS, CDR2 YFSETQ, per germline. The CDR3 nucleotides are TGCGCCAGCAGCCAACTGGGGGACAGGGGGTATTCACCCCTCCACTTT. It yields the protein CASSQLGDRGYSPLHF.